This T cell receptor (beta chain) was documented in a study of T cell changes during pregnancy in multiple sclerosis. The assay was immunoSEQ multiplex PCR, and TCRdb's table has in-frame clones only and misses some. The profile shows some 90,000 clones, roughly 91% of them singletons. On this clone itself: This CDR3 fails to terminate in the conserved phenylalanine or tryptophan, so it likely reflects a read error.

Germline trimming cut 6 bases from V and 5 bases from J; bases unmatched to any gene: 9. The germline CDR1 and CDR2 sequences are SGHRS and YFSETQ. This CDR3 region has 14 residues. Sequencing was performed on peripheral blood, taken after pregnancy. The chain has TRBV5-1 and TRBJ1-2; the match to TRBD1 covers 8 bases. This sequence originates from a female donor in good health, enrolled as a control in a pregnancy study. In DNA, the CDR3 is TGCGCCAGCAACCCCCAGGGGGCGGGGTATGGCTACACCCTC. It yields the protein CASNPQGAGYGYTL.